This T cell receptor (beta chain) was identified in a study of T cell changes during pregnancy in multiple sclerosis. The J segment lost 7 bases and the V segment lost 2 bases, leaving 10 bases of the junction unmatched. This CDR3 is 16 amino acids long. CDR1 SGHTA and CDR2 FQGTGA come from the germline V gene. This clone came up a few times. Profiled with immunoSEQ multiplex PCR; TCRdb holds only in-frame clones, not every one. The sample contains fewer than 70,000 clones, approximately 92% of which appear only once. The receptor's source is a female donor in good health, enrolled as a control in a pregnancy study. The sample in question was peripheral blood, obtained in the second trimester of pregnancy. This chain joins TRBV7-3 and TRBJ2-2; 7 nucleotides line up with TRBD1. The CDR3 is CASSLLQGKGLGELFF. The CDR3 DNA sequence: TGTGCCAGCAGCTTACTACAGGGGAAAGGGCTCGGGGAGCTGTTTTTT. Supplemented by reference TRBV7-3 and TRBJ2-2, the full variable domain reads GAGVSQTPSNKVTEKGKYVELRCDPISGHTALYWYRQSLGQGPEFLIYFQGTGAADDSGLPNDRFFAVRPEGSVSTLKIQRTERGDSAVYLCASSLLQGKGLGELFFGEGSRLTVL.